This T cell receptor beta chain was identified in a study of shared clonotypes between healthy human individuals (dated by TCRdb to between 2020 and 2021). Background on the whole study: A few men and a couple of women, aged 18 to 49 years, made up the cohort. For each donor, three plates each were used for CD4 naive and CD4 memory, two plates were used for CD8 naive, and one plate was used for CD8 memory. To estimate repertoire size and how much clonotypes are shared between individuals, the study performed deep sequencing of blood TCR repertoires from roughly five healthy adults. To increase sequencing depth and limit assay-specific biases, different laboratories used diverse techniques to prepare libraries and sequence TCR repertoires. Each donor's leukapheresis produced roughly between roughly 0.85 and 9 billion PBMCs. Study-level results and caveats: Even with the large sequencing depth, rarefaction of the sorted-subset datasets indicated that sequencing was incomplete. Sampling was limited to blood, and TCR repertoires in tissue likely differ from TCR repertoires in blood. Compared with non-shared clonotypes, the clonotypes found in all four sorted-subset donors had higher generation probabilities. Pairwise subsampling led to the expectation that sequencing depth would affect the degree of clonotype sharing among donors. Larger estimated clonotype richness was generally found for naive subsets than for memory subsets. When several donors were compared, the shared fraction of clonotypes was about 5% for naive CD4, around 4% for naive CD8, roughly 2.5% for memory CD4, and 0.4% for memory CD8. The genetic and exposure-history diversity represented was limited by the small number of donors.

TCR CDR3 regions were amplified from genomic DNA by multiplex PCR using the deep immunoSEQ assay. Extracted genomic DNA from each cell subset was spread evenly across all wells of several immunoSEQ 96-well plates, with each plate serving as a replicate. For sorted subsets, each replicate PCR was loaded with 200 ng genomic DNA, equivalent to 30,000 or so T cell genomes. Purified libraries were measured with a Qubit 3.0 fluorometer, size-checked on a Bioanalyzer 2100, and measured again with the KAPA Library Quantification kit. Every immunoSEQ 96-well plate was sequenced on a separate single-read 150-cycle Illumina NextSeq 550 flow cell. On the study's bioinformatics: Because only junctional sequences without quality scores were contained in the immunoSEQ output, filtering matching that applied to full-length reads could not be performed. To assign V/J genes and CDR3, sequences were annotated using PyIR, a Python wrapper for IgBLAST v1.9, with IMGT germline references. Reads were filtered out if the reads had weak V/J assignments (E-value above 1e-6), no CDR3, stop codons, out-of-frame junctions, or ambiguous translated residues. V3J clonotypes were defined by identical inferred V gene, J gene, and CDR3 amino acid sequence. Percentage overlap between repertoires was calculated by dividing the number of shared unique clonotypes by the size of the smaller repertoire. Repertoire richness was assessed with RTK rarefaction, the Chao1 estimator, and Recon v2.1 estimates of unobserved clonotypes. OLGA was used to compute generation probabilities for all TCRbeta clonotypes that the gDNA method yielded from a handful of donors. Entries here come from immuneACCESS through TCRdb and include only in-frame sequences with V and J called. Some clones fail to appear in such tables; in the studies checked, an unresolved V gene covers under half of the shortfall, and the cause of the remainder is unknown. For V, J and clone size, that table is used; D and trimming come from the DNA. The sample table holds about 980,000 clones, of which approximately 80% were seen once. The ten biggest clones cover about 1.5% of the sample.

About this clone itself: Its antigen remains unidentified. Per-base qualities were not stored, and no clone one base away is much larger.

Healthy HIV-negative adults with no recently reported acute infections or vaccinations were included as donors. Every donor was a Caucasian adult living in Nashville, Tennessee, USA. Magnetic negative selection was used to enrich CD4+ T cells, after which naive cells were positively selected on CD45RA and the negative fraction became the memory subset. After blood collection by leukapheresis, PBMCs were isolated using Ficoll-Histopaque density gradient centrifugation and then cryopreserved in the vapor phase of liquid nitrogen. Analytical flow cytometry was used to check the purity and quantity of every magnetically sorted T cell population. Each sorted fraction had its genomic DNA isolated and then quantified by UV absorbance on a Nanodrop 2000c. Trimming takes 11 bases from V and 0 bases from J, and the germline ends sit 13 bases apart. Based on the germline V gene, the CDR1 and CDR2 sequences are ENHRY and SYGVKD. The CDR3 goes from the cysteine to the phenylalanine over 13 residues. Of the read, only the CDR3 DNA is kept; its 39 bases are in frame from base 1.

The TCR sequence derives from a man aged 18-30 years in good health. The specimen was memory CD4+ T cells sorted from blood. The label giving this sample's cell subset or site can be read as: CD45RA-negative fraction. The chain links TRBV10-3 with TRBJ1-1; tentative D gene TRBD1, with 5 bases matching. The sequenced DNA is TGTGCCGGAACCGGGGCCATGAACACTGAAGCTTTCTTT. Its protein reads: CAGTGAMNTEAFF.